Listed below are T cell receptor beta chains from one sample, sequenced in a study of T cell responses to AZD1222 COVID-19 vaccine. TCRdb keeps only in-frame clones here, not all; method: immunoSEQ multiplex PCR. The table records fewer than 200,000 clones, over 75% of them present only once. This specimen consisted of peripheral blood, obtained 28 days after the second AZD1222 dose. The receptors originated from an adult who received the AZD1222 COVID-19 vaccine. Each CDR3 is given with its conserved first and last residue. D genes are given only for firm matches. Clone size appears in some rows only: once, few, many, or a class for an expanded clone.

d_call j_call clone_size v_call cdr3_aa cdr3_nt
- TRBJ2-7 - TRBV3-1/TRBV3-2 CASSQVTYEQYF TGTGCCAGCAGCCAAGTGACCTACGAGCAGTACTTC
TRBD1 TRBJ1-2 - TRBV29-1 CSVEDLRQGDYGYTF TGCAGCGTTGAAGACCTTAGACAGGGTGACTATGGCTACACCTTC
- TRBJ1-3 - TRBV12-3/TRBV12-4 CASSLLSGNTIYF TGTGCCAGCAGTTTATTGTCAGGAAACACCATATATTTT
- TRBJ2-3 - TRBV29-1 CSVSWDTQYF TGCAGCGTTTCTTGGGATACGCAGTATTTT
- TRBJ1-5 - TRBV30 CAWSVSGAYNQPQHF TGTGCCTGGAGTGTATCAGGGGCCTACAATCAGCCCCAGCATTTT
TRBD1 TRBJ1-5 few TRBV2 CASSEGQGAQHF TGTGCCAGCAGTGAAGGGCAGGGGGCCCAGCATTTT
- TRBJ1-3 - TRBV29-1 CSVGAGDGNTIYF TGCAGCGTGGGGGCCGGGGACGGAAACACCATATATTTT
- TRBJ1-4 - TRBV5-5 CASSPETRGSEKLFF TGTGCCAGCAGCCCCGAGACGAGGGGCTCAGAAAAACTGTTTTTT
- TRBJ1-3 - TRBV4-1 CASSQGRSGNTIYF TGCGCCAGCAGCCAGGGGCGCTCTGGAAACACCATATATTTT
TRBD1 TRBJ1-2 few TRBV2 CASDRDRANYGYTF TGTGCCAGCGATCGGGACAGAGCTAACTATGGCTACACCTTC
- TRBJ1-2 - TRBV6-5 CASSPTGSVGYTF TGTGCCAGCAGCCCCACAGGGTCGGTGGGCTACACCTTC
- TRBJ2-3 - TRBV18 CASSGLMTDTQYF TGTGCCAGCTCAGGACTAATGACAGATACGCAGTATTTT
TRBD2 TRBJ2-3 - TRBV2 CASSEVARGGTDTQYF TGTGCCAGCAGTGAAGTAGCGCGGGGGGGCACAGATACGCAGTATTTT
TRBD1 TRBJ2-5 - TRBV5-4 CASSSTGGWGETQYF TGTGCCAGCAGCAGCACAGGGGGCTGGGGAGAGACCCAGTACTTC
- TRBJ1-1 - TRBV7-3 CASSLSATVEAFF TGTGCCAGCAGCTTAAGCGCGACAGTTGAAGCTTTCTTT
- TRBJ2-7 - TRBV4-1 CASSHEGEQYF TGCGCCAGCAGCCACGAGGGCGAGCAGTACTTC
TRBD1 TRBJ2-7 few TRBV9 CASSVGDRGYEQYF TGTGCCAGCAGCGTCGGGGACAGGGGCTACGAGCAGTACTTC
- TRBJ1-6 - TRBV5-1 CASSQQVFRIDSPLHF TGCGCCAGCAGCCAACAGGTATTCCGTATAGATTCACCCCTCCACTTT
- TRBJ1-4 - TRBV6-5 CASSQTGYSNEKLFF TGTGCCAGCAGTCAAACGGGTTATTCTAATGAAAAACTGTTTTTT
- TRBJ1-2 - TRBV7-2 CASSLDGSINRGGYTF TGTGCCAGCAGCTTGGACGGGTCGATAAACCGCGGGGGCTACACCTTC
- TRBJ2-3 - TRBV4-3 CASSQKGGDTQYF TGCGCCAGCAGCCAAAAGGGGGGAGATACGCAGTATTTT
- TRBJ2-5 few TRBV4-2 CASSQGSISETQYF TGTGCCAGCAGCCAAGGTAGCATTTCGGAGACCCAGTACTTC
- TRBJ2-1 - TRBV9 CASSGEDNEQFF TGTGCCAGCAGCGGAGAGGACAATGAGCAGTTCTTC
- TRBJ2-5 - TRBV7-9 CASSIRSGETQYF TGTGCCAGCAGCATACGAAGCGGGGAGACCCAGTACTTC
- TRBJ1-1 - TRBV5-4 CASSTNKYTEAFF TGTGCCAGCAGCACGAACAAATACACTGAAGCTTTCTTT
- TRBJ2-7 - TRBV5-1 CASSQTYGTLTYEQYF TGCGCCAGCAGCCAAACATACGGGACCCTCACCTACGAGCAGTACTTC
- TRBJ1-5 - TRBV19 CASSDRNQPQHF TGTGCCAGTAGTGACCGAAATCAGCCCCAGCATTTT
- TRBJ1-1 - TRBV3-1/TRBV3-2 CASSQGRRGAFF TGTGCCAGCAGCCAAGGACGGCGTGGAGCTTTCTTT
TRBD1 TRBJ1-1 once TRBV6-5 CASSYSYRGDPEAFF TGTGCCAGCAGTTACTCCTACAGGGGAGACCCTGAAGCTTTCTTT
TRBD2 TRBJ2-1 - TRBV6-6 CASSLLTLAGGPNEQFF TGTGCCAGCAGTCTACTAACCCTAGCGGGGGGGCCCAATGAGCAGTTCTTC
- TRBJ1-4 - TRBV5-5 CASSLLGGLNEKLFF TGTGCCAGCAGCCTTCTCGGGGGGCTGAATGAAAAACTGTTTTTT
- TRBJ1-1 - TRBV5-1 CASTSKTGSKNTEAFF TGCGCCAGCACCTCTAAAACAGGGAGTAAGAACACTGAAGCTTTCTTT
- TRBJ1-3 once TRBV5-8 CASTVTGTLGNTIYF TGTGCCAGCACCGTCACCGGGACACTGGGAAACACCATATATTTT
- TRBJ2-3 - TRBV20-1 CSVRVSDTQYF TGCAGTGTCAGGGTTTCGGATACGCAGTATTTT
- TRBJ1-1 - TRBV10-2 CASSESGYTEAFF TGCGCCAGCAGTGAATCGGGCTACACTGAAGCTTTCTTT
TRBD1 TRBJ1-5 - TRBV25-1 CASSELDRDRQPQHF TGTGCCAGCAGTGAATTGGACAGGGACAGGCAGCCCCAGCATTTT
- TRBJ1-2 - TRBV3-1/TRBV3-2 CASSQAPGEDGYTF TGTGCCAGCAGCCAGGCCCCAGGGGAGGATGGCTACACCTTC
TRBD1 TRBJ2-7 once TRBV11-3 CASSLERGPNYEQYF TGTGCCAGCAGCTTAGAAAGGGGGCCAAACTACGAGCAGTACTTC
- TRBJ1-2 once TRBV29-1 CSVEGTRWDGYTF TGCAGCGTGGAAGGGACCCGGTGGGATGGCTACACCTTC
- TRBJ2-3 - TRBV18 CASSLAGAQKDTDTQYF TGTGCCAGCTCACTCGCGGGGGCCCAAAAGGACACAGATACGCAGTATTTT
- TRBJ2-3 - TRBV4-3 CASSQEMWGTQYF TGCGCCAGCAGCCAAGAGATGTGGGGAACGCAGTATTTT
TRBD1 TRBJ1-6 - TRBV27 CASSLTGYLLHF TGTGCCAGCAGTCTGACAGGGTACCTTCTCCACTTT